The present entry profiles one T cell receptor (beta chain) with its context. Its cognate antigen is unknown. This entry belongs to a study of shared clonotypes between healthy human individuals. Across the whole study: Per donor, three plates held CD4 naive cells, three held CD4 memory, two held CD8 naive and one held CD8 memory. Notes on the study in general: Tissue TCR repertoires likely differ from these blood-only repertoires.

Under the authors' procedure: For the immunoSEQ data, sequences were junction-only without quality scores, so filtering differed. Libraries were prepared by immunoSEQ multiplex PCR; TCRdb keeps only in-frame clonotypes and omits some of them. From that table come the V and J calls and clone size; the DNA was used to work out D and trimming. The sample includes about 2 million clones, 90% to 95% of them seen just once. CD45RA-negative memory and CD45RA+ naive subsets were split from the CD4+ cells. Trimming left V 2 bases short and J 9 bases short, with 17 bases between. Germline CDR1 MNHEY, CDR2 SVGAGI. This CDR3 spans 16 amino acids.

This sequence joins TRBV6-5 and TRBJ1-6; D is undetermined. This receptor was identified in a young man in good health. The sequenced material came from naive CD4+ T cells sorted from blood. Described subset: CD45RA+ positively selected. CDR3 residues: CASSYSRNDRGSPLHF. CDR3 coding DNA: TGTGCCAGCAGTTACAGCAGAAACGATCGGGGTTCACCCCTCCACTTT.